These T cell receptor beta chains were read from a single sample in a study of identical twins. TCRdb reprocessed the 5' RACE reads via MiXCR and lists one record per CDR3 protein. The sample includes over 200,000 distinct CDR3 sequences, 6% to 7% seen only once; the top ten take 14% to 15%. These sequences were also reported in another study, on T cells expressing NK-cell markers.

The specimen sequenced was CD8+ T cells sorted from blood. These receptors were taken from a woman under 30 in good health. The CDR3 runs from the conserved cysteine through the conserved F or W. Each record gives: clone size, D gene, V gene, J gene, CDR3 DNA, CDR3 protein. D genes are given only for firm matches. Size values are once, few and many counts, or a class for expanded clones, and some rows have none.

abundance: many; d_gene: TRBD2; v_gene: TRBV7-9; j_gene: TRBJ2-1; CDR3nt: TGTGCCAGCAGCTTGGGACTAGCATATGAGCAGTTCTTC; CDR3aa: CASSLGLAYEQFF
abundance: NA; d_gene: TRBD1; v_gene: TRBV6-2/TRBV6-3; j_gene: TRBJ2-7; CDR3nt: TGTGCCACCAAGGGGCAGGGGGCGAGAGAGCAGTACTTC; CDR3aa: CATKGQGAREQYF
abundance: few; d_gene: TRBD2; v_gene: TRBV6-5; j_gene: TRBJ2-3; CDR3nt: TGTGCCAGCAGTTACCCAGCGGGGGGTGTAGATACGCAGTATTTT; CDR3aa: CASSYPAGGVDTQYF
abundance: few; d_gene: NA; v_gene: TRBV4-3; j_gene: TRBJ2-7; CDR3nt: TGCGCCAGCAGCCAAGAGGGAGAGCAGTACTTC; CDR3aa: CASSQEGEQYF
abundance: many; d_gene: NA; v_gene: TRBV7-8; j_gene: TRBJ2-3; CDR3nt: TGCGTCTCAAGCGAGGACGAAATTGGAGATACGCAGTATTTT; CDR3aa: CVSSEDEIGDTQYF
abundance: NA; d_gene: TRBD2; v_gene: TRBV7-7; j_gene: TRBJ2-1; CDR3nt: TGTGCCAGCAGCCCTTCACCGACTAGCGGGCATAATGAGCAGTTCTTC; CDR3aa: CASSPSPTSGHNEQFF
abundance: few; d_gene: NA; v_gene: TRBV10-1; j_gene: TRBJ2-7; CDR3nt: TGCGCCAGCAGTGAGTCCACGGGGGACGAGCAGTACTTC; CDR3aa: CASSESTGDEQYF
abundance: few; d_gene: TRBD1; v_gene: TRBV6-1; j_gene: TRBJ2-6; CDR3nt: TGTGCCAGCAGGCTCTGGGACAGGGGTTCAGGGGCCAACGTCCTGACTTTC; CDR3aa: CASRLWDRGSGANVLTF
abundance: few; d_gene: NA; v_gene: TRBV7-9; j_gene: TRBJ1-5; CDR3nt: TGTGCCAGCAGCTTAGCTGCCTCCAAGGACCAGCCCCAGCATTTT; CDR3aa: CASSLAASKDQPQHF
abundance: few; d_gene: NA; v_gene: TRBV7-6; j_gene: TRBJ2-2; CDR3nt: TGTGCCAGCAGCTTAGCGTTAGCGGCCCCCACCGGGGAGCTGTTTTTT; CDR3aa: CASSLALAAPTGELFF
abundance: many; d_gene: TRBD2; v_gene: TRBV3-1; j_gene: TRBJ2-1; CDR3nt: TGTGCCAGCAGCCAGTACTCCCTAGCGGGGGTTCGAAACAATGAGCAGTTCTTC; CDR3aa: CASSQYSLAGVRNNEQFF
abundance: many; d_gene: NA; v_gene: TRBV27; j_gene: TRBJ2-7; CDR3nt: TGTGCCAGCACCCAGACAGGTTTCTACGAGCAGTACTTC; CDR3aa: CASTQTGFYEQYF
abundance: few; d_gene: NA; v_gene: TRBV3-1; j_gene: TRBJ2-1; CDR3nt: TGTGCCAGCAGCCAAGAGAGGGTCCGGAATGAGCAGTTCTTC; CDR3aa: CASSQERVRNEQFF
abundance: many; d_gene: TRBD2; v_gene: TRBV5-8; j_gene: TRBJ2-7; CDR3nt: TGTGCCAGCAGCTTAGCGGGAGGGCGTGGAGAGCAGTACTTC; CDR3aa: CASSLAGGRGEQYF
abundance: many; d_gene: NA; v_gene: TRBV7-9; j_gene: TRBJ1-5; CDR3nt: TGTGCCAGCAGCCCCGGGGTAAATCCCCAGCATTTT; CDR3aa: CASSPGVNPQHF
abundance: few; d_gene: NA; v_gene: TRBV20-1; j_gene: TRBJ1-2; CDR3nt: TGCAGTGCTAGAGTGGCATTGGAGACAGCTTCCCTTTTC; CDR3aa: CSARVALETASLF
abundance: NA; d_gene: NA; v_gene: TRBV7-6; j_gene: TRBJ2-7; CDR3nt: TGTGCCAGCAGCTTAGAGTTGTCCCTCGGGCAGCAGTACTTC; CDR3aa: CASSLELSLGQQYF
abundance: many; d_gene: TRBD2; v_gene: TRBV9; j_gene: TRBJ2-1; CDR3nt: TGTGCCAGCAGCGTAGAGGGACTAGCGGGAGAGGAGCAGTTCTTC; CDR3aa: CASSVEGLAGEEQFF
abundance: NA; d_gene: NA; v_gene: TRBV18; j_gene: TRBJ2-1; CDR3nt: TGTGCCAGCTCAGCAGGCTCGGCCTATGAGCAGTTCTTC; CDR3aa: CASSAGSAYEQFF
abundance: few; d_gene: TRBD1; v_gene: TRBV25-1; j_gene: TRBJ2-2; CDR3nt: TGTGCCAGCATGAGACAGGGGGACGGGGAGCTGTTTTTT; CDR3aa: CASMRQGDGELFF
abundance: many; d_gene: TRBD1; v_gene: TRBV29-1; j_gene: TRBJ1-1; CDR3nt: TGCAGCGTAGCCGGGACAGGGGTGGCTGAAGCTTTCTTT; CDR3aa: CSVAGTGVAEAFF
abundance: few; d_gene: NA; v_gene: TRBV9; j_gene: TRBJ2-7; CDR3nt: TGTGCCAGCAGCGCCTCGGGAGACCAAACCTACGAGCAGTACTTC; CDR3aa: CASSASGDQTYEQYF
abundance: many; d_gene: NA; v_gene: TRBV3-1; j_gene: TRBJ2-3; CDR3nt: TGTGCCAGCAGCCAAGATCTTAGCACAGATACGCAGTATTTT; CDR3aa: CASSQDLSTDTQYF
abundance: few; d_gene: NA; v_gene: TRBV6-5; j_gene: TRBJ1-1; CDR3nt: TGTGCCAGCGGTTCTGGGGTGAGGGTCGACACTGAAGCTTTCTTT; CDR3aa: CASGSGVRVDTEAFF
abundance: few; d_gene: TRBD1; v_gene: TRBV15; j_gene: TRBJ1-1; CDR3nt: TGTGCCACCAGCAGAGAGTGGGACAGGCTCGAAGCTTTCTTT; CDR3aa: CATSREWDRLEAFF
abundance: NA; d_gene: NA; v_gene: TRBV11-2; j_gene: TRBJ2-1; CDR3nt: TGTGCCAGCAGCTTACGGGCTATCGGCCACAATGAGCAGTTCTTC; CDR3aa: CASSLRAIGHNEQFF
abundance: few; d_gene: NA; v_gene: TRBV11-2; j_gene: TRBJ2-7; CDR3nt: TGTGCCAGCAGCTTAGGACCATACTACGAGCAGTACTTC; CDR3aa: CASSLGPYYEQYF
abundance: NA; d_gene: TRBD2; v_gene: TRBV6-5; j_gene: TRBJ2-7; CDR3nt: TGTGCCAGCAGTTACTCTGGGCTAGCGGGGGGTGGCGAGCAGTACTTC; CDR3aa: CASSYSGLAGGGEQYF
abundance: NA; d_gene: TRBD1; v_gene: TRBV7-9; j_gene: TRBJ1-1; CDR3nt: TGTGCCACATCAGGGGGCAACACTGAAGCTTTATTT; CDR3aa: CATSGGNTEALF
abundance: NA; d_gene: NA; v_gene: TRBV7-9; j_gene: TRBJ1-2; CDR3nt: TGTGCCAGCAGCTTAGCCCCCGTGAGGGGCTACACCTTC; CDR3aa: CASSLAPVRGYTF
abundance: NA; d_gene: TRBD2; v_gene: TRBV7-2; j_gene: TRBJ2-1; CDR3nt: TGTGCCAGCAGCTCCCACCCGACTAGCGGGAGGGGATTTTCTGAGTTCTTC; CDR3aa: CASSSHPTSGRGFSEFF
abundance: NA; d_gene: TRBD2; v_gene: TRBV7-8; j_gene: TRBJ2-7; CDR3nt: TGTGCCAGCAGCTTAGGTCTGCGGGGGGGCCGCGAGCAGTACTTC; CDR3aa: CASSLGLRGGREQYF